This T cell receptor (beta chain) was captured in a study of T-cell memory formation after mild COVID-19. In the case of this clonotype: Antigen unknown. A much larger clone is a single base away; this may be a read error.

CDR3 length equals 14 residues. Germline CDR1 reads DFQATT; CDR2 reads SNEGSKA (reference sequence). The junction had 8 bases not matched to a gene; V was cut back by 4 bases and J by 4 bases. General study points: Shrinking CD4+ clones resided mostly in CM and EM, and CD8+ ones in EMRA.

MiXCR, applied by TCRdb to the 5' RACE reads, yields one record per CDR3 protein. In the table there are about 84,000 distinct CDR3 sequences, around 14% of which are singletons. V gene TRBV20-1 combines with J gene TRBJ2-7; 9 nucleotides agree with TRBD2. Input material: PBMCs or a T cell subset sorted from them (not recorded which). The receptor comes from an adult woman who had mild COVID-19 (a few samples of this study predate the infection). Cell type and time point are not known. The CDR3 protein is CSATPSGEGYEQYF. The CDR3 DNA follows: TGCAGTGCTACACCTAGCGGGGAGGGTTACGAGCAGTACTTC.